This T cell receptor beta chain was recovered during a study of shared clonotypes between healthy human individuals. This clone was seen just once. Generated by immunoSEQ multiplex PCR, the TCRdb table keeps only in-frame clones and is missing some. The sample lists under 2,000,000 clones, around 96% occurring once. Positive CCR7 selection of CD45RO-negative cells yielded the naive CD8 cells, and terminally differentiated effector memory CD45RA+ cells were excluded. Everyone who donated was a Caucasian adult who lived in Nashville, Tennessee. The germline V gene encodes CDR1 MNHNS and CDR2 SASEGT. The CDR3 length is 14 residues. Trimming removed 3 bases at V and 0 bases at J, with 9 bases between.

The sample comprised naive CD8+ T cells sorted from blood. The J gene is TRBJ2-7, the V gene TRBV6-1, with a possible D match to TRBD2 (6 bases). This clonotype was obtained from a man between 18 and 29 years old in good health. CDR3 amino acids: CASSDGRNSYEQYF. CDR3 sequence (DNA): TGTGCCAGCAGTGACGGGAGAAACTCCTACGAGCAGTACTTC.